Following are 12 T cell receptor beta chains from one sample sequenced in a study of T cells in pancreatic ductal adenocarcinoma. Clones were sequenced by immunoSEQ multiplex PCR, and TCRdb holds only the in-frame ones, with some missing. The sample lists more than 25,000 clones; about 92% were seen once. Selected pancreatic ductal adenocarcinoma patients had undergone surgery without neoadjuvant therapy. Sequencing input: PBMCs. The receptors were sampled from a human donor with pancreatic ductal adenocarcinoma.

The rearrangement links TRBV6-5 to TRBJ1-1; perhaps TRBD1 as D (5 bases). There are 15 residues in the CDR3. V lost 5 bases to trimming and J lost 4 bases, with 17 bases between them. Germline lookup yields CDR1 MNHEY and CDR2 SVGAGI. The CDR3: CASSRSGGRGTEAFF. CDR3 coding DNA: TGTGCCAGCAGTCGGTCGGGGGGTCGCGGCACTGAAGCTTTCTTT.

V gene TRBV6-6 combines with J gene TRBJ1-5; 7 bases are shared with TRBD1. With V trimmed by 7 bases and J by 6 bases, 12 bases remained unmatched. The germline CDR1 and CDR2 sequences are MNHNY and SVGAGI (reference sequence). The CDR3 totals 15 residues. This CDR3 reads CASKRGTARFQPQHF. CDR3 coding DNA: TGTGCCAGCAAGAGAGGGACAGCTCGATTTCAGCCCCAGCATTTT.

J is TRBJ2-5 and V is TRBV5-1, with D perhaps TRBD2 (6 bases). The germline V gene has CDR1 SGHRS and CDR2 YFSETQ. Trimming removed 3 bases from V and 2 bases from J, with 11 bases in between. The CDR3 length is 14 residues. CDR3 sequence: CASSSGERQETQYF. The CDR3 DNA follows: TGCGCCAGCAGCTCGGGAGAGCGTCAAGAGACCCAGTACTTC. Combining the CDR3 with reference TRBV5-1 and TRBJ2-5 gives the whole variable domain KAGVTQTPRYLIKTRGQQVTLSCSPISGHRSVSWYQQTPGQGLQFLFEYFSETQRNKGNFPGRFSGRQFSNSRSEMNVSTLELGDSALYLCASSSGERQETQYFGPGTRLLVL.

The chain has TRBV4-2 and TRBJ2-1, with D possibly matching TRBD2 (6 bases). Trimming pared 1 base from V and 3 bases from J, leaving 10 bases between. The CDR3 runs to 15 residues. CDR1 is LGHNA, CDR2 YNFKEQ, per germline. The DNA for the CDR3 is TGTGCCAGCAGCCAAGCGCTAGCGAGCTACAATGAGCAGTTCTTC. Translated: CASSQALASYNEQFF.

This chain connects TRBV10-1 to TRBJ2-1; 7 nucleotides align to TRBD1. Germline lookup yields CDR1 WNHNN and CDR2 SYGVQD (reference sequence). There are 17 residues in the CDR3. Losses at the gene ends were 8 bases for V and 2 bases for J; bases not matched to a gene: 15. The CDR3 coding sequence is TGCGCCAGCCCGAGCCATTGTATACAGGGGCCCTACAATGAGCAGTTCTTC. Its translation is CASPSHCIQGPYNEQFF.

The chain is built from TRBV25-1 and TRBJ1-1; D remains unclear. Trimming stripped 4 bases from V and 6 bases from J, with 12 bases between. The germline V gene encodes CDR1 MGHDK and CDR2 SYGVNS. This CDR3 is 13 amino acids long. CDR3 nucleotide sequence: TGTGCCAGCAGTGCCCGGACCGCGGCTGAAGCTTTCTTT. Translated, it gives CASSARTAAEAFF.

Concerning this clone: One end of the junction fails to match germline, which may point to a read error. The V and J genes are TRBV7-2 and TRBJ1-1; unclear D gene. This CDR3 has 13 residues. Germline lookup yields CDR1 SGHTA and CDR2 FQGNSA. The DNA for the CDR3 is TGTGCCAGCAGCATAGCCATGAACACTGAAGCTTTCTTT. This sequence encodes CASSIAMNTEAFF.

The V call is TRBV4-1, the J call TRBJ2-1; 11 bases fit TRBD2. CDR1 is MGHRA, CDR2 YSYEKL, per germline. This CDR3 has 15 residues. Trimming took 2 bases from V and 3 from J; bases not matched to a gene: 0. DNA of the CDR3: TGCGCCAGCAGCCAACTAGCGGGAGGCTACAATGAGCAGTTCTTC. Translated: CASSQLAGGYNEQFF.

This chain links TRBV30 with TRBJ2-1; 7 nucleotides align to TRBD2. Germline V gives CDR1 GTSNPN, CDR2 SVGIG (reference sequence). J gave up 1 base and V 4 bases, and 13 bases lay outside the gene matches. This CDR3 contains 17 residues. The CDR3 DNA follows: TGTGCCTGGAAGGGAGGGTCCGCGAGTGGGTCCTACAATGAGCAGTTCTTC. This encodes CAWKGGSASGSYNEQFF.

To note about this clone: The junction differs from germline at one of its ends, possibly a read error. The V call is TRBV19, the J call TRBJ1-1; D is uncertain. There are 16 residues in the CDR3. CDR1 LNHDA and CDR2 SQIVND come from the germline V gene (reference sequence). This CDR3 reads CASSLDGIPLKTEAFF. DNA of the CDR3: TGTGCCAGTAGTTTAGACGGAATCCCCTTGAAGACTGAAGCTTTCTTT.

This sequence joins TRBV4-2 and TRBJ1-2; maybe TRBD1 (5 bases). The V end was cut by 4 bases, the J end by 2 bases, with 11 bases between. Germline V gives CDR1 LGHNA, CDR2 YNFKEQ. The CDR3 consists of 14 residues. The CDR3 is CASSPPGNNYGYTF. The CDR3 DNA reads TGTGCCAGCAGCCCGCCAGGGAACAACTATGGCTACACCTTC.

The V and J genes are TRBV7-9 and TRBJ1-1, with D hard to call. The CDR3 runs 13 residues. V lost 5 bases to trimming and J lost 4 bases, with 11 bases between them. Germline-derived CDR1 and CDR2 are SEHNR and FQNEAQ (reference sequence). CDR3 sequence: CASSPRVGTEAFF. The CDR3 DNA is TGTGCCAGCAGCCCAAGGGTTGGCACTGAAGCTTTCTTT. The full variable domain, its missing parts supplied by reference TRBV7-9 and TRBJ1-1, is DTGVSQNPRHKITKRGQNVTFRCDPISEHNRLYWYRQTLGQGPEFLTYFQNEAQLEKSRLLSDRFSAERPKGSFSTLEIQRTEQGDSAMYLCASSPRVGTEAFFGQGTRLTVV.